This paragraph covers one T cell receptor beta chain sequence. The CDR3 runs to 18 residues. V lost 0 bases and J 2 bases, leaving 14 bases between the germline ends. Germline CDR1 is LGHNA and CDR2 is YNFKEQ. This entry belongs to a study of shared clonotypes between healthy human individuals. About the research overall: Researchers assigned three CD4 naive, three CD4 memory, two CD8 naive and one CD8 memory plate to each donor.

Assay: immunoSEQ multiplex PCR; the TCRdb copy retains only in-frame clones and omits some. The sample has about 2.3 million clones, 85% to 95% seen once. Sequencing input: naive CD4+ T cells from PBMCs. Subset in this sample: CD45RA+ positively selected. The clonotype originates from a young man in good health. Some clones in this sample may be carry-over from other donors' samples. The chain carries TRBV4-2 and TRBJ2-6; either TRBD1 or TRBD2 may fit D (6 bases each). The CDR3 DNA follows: TGTGCCAGCAGCCAAGAGGGGCCCGGGGGCCCTGGGGCCAACGTCCTGACTTTC. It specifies CASSQEGPGGPGANVLTF.